The T cell receptor (beta chain) under discussion was sequenced for a study of read filtering for tumor transcriptome and immune sequencing. Study-level information: Revised staging placed eight or nine patients in R-ISS I, approximately 16 in II, 6 or 7 in III. IR-seq gave about 3.5 to 10.27 million TCR reads per sample; RNA-seq gave about 80 to 1273. Study findings and constraints: Dropping single-read clonotypes raised IR-seq and RNA-seq shared-clonotype correlation. Around 82% of IR-seq clonotypes had a single read, yet these held around 3.5% of reads.

CDR1 and CDR2 (germline): SQVTM, ANQGSEA. V was clipped by 5 bases and J by 3 bases, with 10 bases between them. This CDR3 comprises 12 residues. By frequency in the sample, this clonotype is medium-sized. What it binds is not known. From about 0.4 ug of RNA, a library with molecular barcoded alpha/delta and beta/gamma adaptors was made. TCRdb processed the reads anew with MiXCR; each CDR3 protein has one entry. The sample shows several thousand distinct CDR3 sequences, about 20% of them seen only once. Sequencing was performed on a population of CD138-negative cells sorted from bone marrow. The rearrangement uses TRBV29-1 and TRBJ1-1, with D perhaps matching TRBD1 (6 bases). This TCR was recovered from a donor aged 40 or older with multiple myeloma. CDR3 residues: CSVSGQHTEAFF. Written as DNA, the CDR3 is TGCAGCGTTTCTGGACAGCACACTGAAGCTTTCTTT.